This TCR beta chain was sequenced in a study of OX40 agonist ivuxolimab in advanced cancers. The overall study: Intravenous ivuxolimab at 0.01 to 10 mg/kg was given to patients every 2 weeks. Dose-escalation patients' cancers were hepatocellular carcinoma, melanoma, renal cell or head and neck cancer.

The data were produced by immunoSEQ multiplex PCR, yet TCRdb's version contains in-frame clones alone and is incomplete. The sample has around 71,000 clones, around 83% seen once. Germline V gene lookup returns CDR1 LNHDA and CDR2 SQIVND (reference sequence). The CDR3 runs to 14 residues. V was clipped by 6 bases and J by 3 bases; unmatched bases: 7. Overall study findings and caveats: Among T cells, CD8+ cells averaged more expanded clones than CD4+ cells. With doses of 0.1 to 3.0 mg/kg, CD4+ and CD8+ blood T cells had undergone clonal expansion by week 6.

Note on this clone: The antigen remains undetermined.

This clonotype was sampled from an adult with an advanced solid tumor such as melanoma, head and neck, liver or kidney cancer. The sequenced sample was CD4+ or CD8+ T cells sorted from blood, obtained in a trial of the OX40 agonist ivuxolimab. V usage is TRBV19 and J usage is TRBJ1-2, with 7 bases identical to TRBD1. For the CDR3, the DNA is TGTGCCAGTAGGGGGACAGCAATCCACTATGGCTACACCTTC. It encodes CASRGTAIHYGYTF.